This T cell receptor beta chain was sequenced for a study of cytomegalovirus exposure and HLA in healthy donors. General study findings and limits: TCR beta V- and J-gene trimming, according to a later analysis, was linked to a missense DCLRE1C variant.

This clone was observed a handful of times. Its target is unknown. This CDR3 spans 17 amino acids. Germline loops: CDR1 SGDLS, CDR2 YYNGEE. The trim removed 0 bases at V and 3 bases at J, leaving 8 bases unmatched. The PCR had 60 Vbeta and 13 Jbeta primers. TCRdb's copy holds only in-frame clones and misses some; the assay was immunoSEQ multiplex PCR. The table has more than 80,000 clones, around four fifths seen once; the top ten hold about 1.6%. The material sequenced was PBMCs. The chain couples TRBV9 to TRBJ2-3, with 9 bases aligning to TRBD2. The clonotype originates from a man aged 45-65 years in good health and CMV-seronegative. As DNA, the CDR3 is TGTGCCAGCAGCGTAGGTAGCGGGGGCTTCGGGACAGATACGCAGTATTTT. Protein product: CASSVGSGGFGTDTQYF. Combining the CDR3 with reference TRBV9 and TRBJ2-3 gives the whole variable domain DSGVTQTPKHLITATGQRVTLRCSPRSGDLSVYWYQQSLDQGLQFLIQYYNGEERAKGNILERFSAQQFPDLHSELNLSSLELGDSALYFCASSVGSGGFGTDTQYFGPGTRLTVL.